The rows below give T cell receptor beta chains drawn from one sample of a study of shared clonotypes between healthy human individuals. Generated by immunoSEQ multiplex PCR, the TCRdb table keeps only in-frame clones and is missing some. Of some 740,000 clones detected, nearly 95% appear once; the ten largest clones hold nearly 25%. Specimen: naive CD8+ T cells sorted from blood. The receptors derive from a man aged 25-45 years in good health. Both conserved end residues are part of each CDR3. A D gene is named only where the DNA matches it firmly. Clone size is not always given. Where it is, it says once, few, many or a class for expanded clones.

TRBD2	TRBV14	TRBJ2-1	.	TGTGCCAGCAGCCAACTTAGCGGGAGGGCGAATGAGCAGTTCTTC	CASSQLSGRANEQFF
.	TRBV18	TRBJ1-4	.	TGTGCCAGCTCAGAGGGCAGAACGGCTAATGAAAAACTGTTTTTT	CASSEGRTANEKLFF
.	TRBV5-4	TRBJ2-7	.	TGTGCCAGCAACCCCGAGCGGAACTCCTACGAGCAGTACTTC	CASNPERNSYEQYF
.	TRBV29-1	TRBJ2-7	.	TGCAGCGCGACGGGCGGCTACGAGCAGTACTTC	CSATGGYEQYF
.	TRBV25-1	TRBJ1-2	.	TGTGCCAGCAGTGAATCCATGGATTGTCGGGGCTACTATGGCTACACCTTC	CASSESMDCRGYYGYTF
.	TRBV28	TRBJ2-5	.	TGTGCCAGTCGCCCGCACAGGCTCCGAGAGACCCAGTACTTC	CASRPHRLRETQYF
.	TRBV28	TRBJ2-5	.	TGTGCCAGCAGTTTATCCCTGGCAGGAGGGGTGGAGACCCAGTACTTC	CASSLSLAGGVETQYF
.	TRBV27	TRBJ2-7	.	TGTGCCAGCAGTTTACTTGCGGCCGAGCAGTACTTC	CASSLLAAEQYF
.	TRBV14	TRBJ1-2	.	TGTGCCAGCAGCCATTCACCTCCAGGGGCGGACTATGGCTACACCTTC	CASSHSPPGADYGYTF
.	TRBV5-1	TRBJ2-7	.	TGCGCCAGCAGCTTTCCCTCAGGGGTTTCGTCCTACGAGCAGTACTTC	CASSFPSGVSSYEQYF
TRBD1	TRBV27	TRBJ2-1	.	TGTGCCACCAGGGACAGAAGCCTTTACAATGAGCAGTTCTTC	CATRDRSLYNEQFF
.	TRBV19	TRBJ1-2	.	TGTGCCAGTAGCACCGGGACGGGGCCTAACTATGGCTACACCTTC	CASSTGTGPNYGYTF
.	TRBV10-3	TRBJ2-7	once	TGTGCCATCAGTGAGTCTGGCTACGAGCAGTACTTC	CAISESGYEQYF
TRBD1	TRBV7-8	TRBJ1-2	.	TGTGCCAGCAGCGTCCGGGACAGCGGGCTTGGCTACACCTTC	CASSVRDSGLGYTF
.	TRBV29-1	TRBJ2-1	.	TGCAGCGCCTCCGGGACACGATTTCGGAATGAGCAGTTCTTC	CSASGTRFRNEQFF
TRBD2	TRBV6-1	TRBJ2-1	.	TGTGCCAGCAGTGAGGGACTAGCGCGCAATGAGCAGTTCTTC	CASSEGLARNEQFF
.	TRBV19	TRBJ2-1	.	TGTGCCAGTAGGGGAGATCCTTCCTACAATGAGCAGTTCTTC	CASRGDPSYNEQFF
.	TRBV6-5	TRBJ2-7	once	TGTGCCAGCGGTTCCGGTACCTACGAGCAGTACTTC	CASGSGTYEQYF
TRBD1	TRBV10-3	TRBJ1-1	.	TGTGCCATCAGTGAAAGGGACAGTATCTTAACTGAAGCTTTCTTT	CAISERDSILTEAFF
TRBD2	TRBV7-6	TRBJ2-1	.	TGTGCCAGCAGCTCCGGACTAGCGGGAGTGTTCGATGAGCAGTTCTTC	CASSSGLAGVFDEQFF
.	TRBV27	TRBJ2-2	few	TGTGCCAGCAGCTCAGGGGTCACCGGGGAGCTGTTTTTT	CASSSGVTGELFF
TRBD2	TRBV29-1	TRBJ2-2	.	TGCAGCGTTGGGACTAGAAGGGCCGGGGAGCTGTTTTTT	CSVGTRRAGELFF
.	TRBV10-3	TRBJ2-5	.	TGTGCCATCAGTGAGAACAAACTAGAAGTGGGGACCCAGTACTTC	CAISENKLEVGTQYF
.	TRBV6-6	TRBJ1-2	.	TGTGCCAGCAGTTACTCCGCAGGGTTGGATGGCTACACCTTC	CASSYSAGLDGYTF
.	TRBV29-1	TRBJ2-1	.	TGCAGCGCCCCCGCGGGATCCTCCTACAATGAGCAGTTCTTC	CSAPAGSSYNEQFF
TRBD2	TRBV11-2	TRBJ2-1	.	TGTGCCAGCAGCTTAACTAGCGGGAGGGCCTACAATGAGCAGTTCTTC	CASSLTSGRAYNEQFF
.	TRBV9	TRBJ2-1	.	TGTGCCAGCAGCGGAAACGGGAATGAGCAGTTCTTC	CASSGNGNEQFF
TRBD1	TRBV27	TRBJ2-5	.	TGTGCCAGCAGTTTTGCCGGGACAGGGCCACAAGAGACCCAGTACTTC	CASSFAGTGPQETQYF
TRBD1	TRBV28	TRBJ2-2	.	TGTGCCAGCAGGGGGACAGGGGCGGGCACCGGGGAGCTGTTTTTT	CASRGTGAGTGELFF
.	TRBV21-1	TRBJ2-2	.	TGTGCCAGCAGCAAACCCCCGGAGGGAGGTATGGGGGGGCAAGCGTGGACCGGGGAGCTGTTTTTT	CASSKPPEGGMGGQAWTGELFF
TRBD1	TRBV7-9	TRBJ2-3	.	TGTGCCAGCAGCTCTACAGGGGTTACAGATACGCAGTATTTT	CASSSTGVTDTQYF
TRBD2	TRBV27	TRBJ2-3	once	TGTGCCAGCAGTTTACCCCTTAACAGACTAGCGGGAGACCCCACAGATACGCAGTATTTT	CASSLPLNRLAGDPTDTQYF
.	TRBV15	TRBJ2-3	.	TGTGCCACCAGCACAGAGTCCCTAGGAGATACGCAGTATTTT	CATSTESLGDTQYF
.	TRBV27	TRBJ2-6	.	TGTGCCAGCAGTTTAAGGACATCTGGGGCCAACGTCCTGACTTTC	CASSLRTSGANVLTF
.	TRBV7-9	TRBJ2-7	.	TGTGCCAGCAGCTGGACGGGACATCTGAATGGGCAGTACTTC	CASSWTGHLNGQYF
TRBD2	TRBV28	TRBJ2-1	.	TGTGCCAGCAGTACCCGGAGCGGGAGCTCCTACAATGAGCAGTTCTTC	CASSTRSGSSYNEQFF
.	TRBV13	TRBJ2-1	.	TGTGCCAGCAGCTTCGGACGGGGAAGTTCCTACAATGAGCAGTTCTTC	CASSFGRGSSYNEQFF
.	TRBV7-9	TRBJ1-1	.	TGTGCCAGCAGCCTGAGGTCCCCTGAAGCTTTCTTT	CASSLRSPEAFF
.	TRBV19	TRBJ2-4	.	TGTGCCAGTAGTATTTTTGTGGGACTGGCCAAAAACATTCAGTACTTC	CASSIFVGLAKNIQYF
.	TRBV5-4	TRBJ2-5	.	TGTGCCAGCAGCCCGGTGGAGCGGGTAAAAGAGACCCAGTACTTC	CASSPVERVKETQYF
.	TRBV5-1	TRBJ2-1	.	TGCGCCAGCAGCCCAGTGTCCACAGTGTCTTTAAGTCTCGATGAGCAGTTCTTC	CASSPVSTVSLSLDEQFF